These T cell receptor beta chains were read from a single sample in a study of siplizumab effects on memory and regulatory T cells. The table came from immunoSEQ multiplex PCR; TCRdb's copy has only in-frame clones and leaves some out. The table has about 100,000 clones, roughly 94% seen once. Material for sequencing was Tregs sorted from blood. Receptors were obtained from a human donor in good health. Each CDR3 is given with its conserved first and last residue. The D gene is left open where the match is weak. Clone size, where shown, is once, few, many, or a class for clones that have expanded.

V: TRBV28; J: TRBJ2-5; size: -; D: TRBD1; length: 17; DNA: TGTGCCAGCAGTTCCCTCCTTCACAGGGGACGTGGGGAGACCCAGTACTTC; CDR3: CASSSLLHRGRGETQYF
V: TRBV7-9; J: TRBJ2-2; size: -; D: -; length: 17; DNA: TGTGCCAGCAGCCCTCGCCGGGGAGACACGAACACCGGGGAGCTGTTTTTT; CDR3: CASSPRRGDTNTGELFF
V: TRBV18; J: TRBJ2-4; size: once; D: TRBD2; length: 17; DNA: TGTGCCAGCTCACCAAAGGCGGCGGGGGGGGCCAAAAACATTCAGTACTTC; CDR3: CASSPKAAGGAKNIQYF
V: TRBV14; J: TRBJ1-2; size: -; D: -; length: 13; DNA: TGTGCCAGCAGCCAAGGACAGGACTATGGCTACACCTTC; CDR3: CASSQGQDYGYTF
V: TRBV5-4; J: TRBJ2-1; size: -; D: TRBD2; length: 18; DNA: TGTGCCAGCAGCTTAGGAACGGGACTAGGGGTGGGGCTGAATGAGCAGTTCTTC; CDR3: CASSLGTGLGVGLNEQFF
V: TRBV29-1; J: TRBJ2-5; size: -; D: TRBD1; length: 14; DNA: TGCAGCGCCGTGACAGGGGGCGCCGGAGAGACCCAGTACTTC; CDR3: CSAVTGGAGETQYF
V: TRBV7-9; J: TRBJ2-2; size: -; D: -; length: 14; DNA: TGTGCCAGCAGCTTAGGAACAGTAACCGGGGAGCTGTTTTTT; CDR3: CASSLGTVTGELFF
V: TRBV5-1; J: TRBJ2-4; size: -; D: -; length: 11; DNA: TGCGCCAGCAGGGGGGAAAACATTCAGTACTTC; CDR3: CASRGENIQYF
V: TRBV6-6; J: TRBJ1-4; size: -; D: TRBD1; length: 16; DNA: TGTGCCAGCAGTTACCCCTCAGGGGGTGTCAATGAAAAACTGTTTTTT; CDR3: CASSYPSGGVNEKLFF
V: TRBV25-1; J: TRBJ2-1; size: -; D: -; length: 16; DNA: TGTGCCAGCAGCCCAACCGGGACTCACTCCTACAATGAGCAGTTCTTC; CDR3: CASSPTGTHSYNEQFF
V: TRBV6-1; J: TRBJ2-5; size: -; D: -; length: 14; DNA: TGTGCCAGCAGCAGTAGACAAATTGAGGAGACCCAGTACTTC; CDR3: CASSSRQIEETQYF
V: TRBV6-1; J: TRBJ1-2; size: -; D: TRBD1; length: 14; DNA: TGTGCCAGCAGTGGAAACAGGGGTACTGATGGCTACACCTTC; CDR3: CASSGNRGTDGYTF
V: TRBV6-1; J: TRBJ1-4; size: -; D: -; length: 11; DNA: TGTGCCAGCAGTGAACTCGGAAAACTGTTTTTT; CDR3: CASSELGKLFF
V: TRBV30; J: TRBJ2-3; size: -; D: -; length: 16; DNA: TGTGCCTGGAGTGTAGGTACGACAGGGACTACAGATACGCAGTATTTT; CDR3: CAWSVGTTGTTDTQYF
V: TRBV11-3; J: TRBJ2-7; size: -; D: TRBD2; length: 15; DNA: TGTGCCAGCAGCTTAATGGCGGGAGACAACTACGAGCAGTACTTC; CDR3: CASSLMAGDNYEQYF
V: TRBV6-6; J: TRBJ2-1; size: -; D: -; length: 15; DNA: TGTGCCAGCAGTTACGCTGCAACACGAGGTAGTGAGCAGTTCTTC; CDR3: CASSYAATRGSEQFF
V: TRBV5-5; J: TRBJ2-3; size: once; D: -; length: 15; DNA: TGTGCCAGCAGCTTGGATAGCGGTCGCACAGATACGCAGTATTTT; CDR3: CASSLDSGRTDTQYF